This is a list of T cell receptor beta chains from one sample in a study of CD8 T cells in Susac syndrome. TCRdb re-called the immunoSEQ multiplex PCR reads with MiXCR, one entry per CDR3 protein. The table includes more than 80,000 distinct CDR3 sequences, roughly 95% detected once. The specimen sequenced was CD8+ T cells from PBMCs. The source is a human donor with Susac syndrome. The CDR3 runs from the conserved cysteine through the conserved F or W. D genes are given only for firm matches. Where a row states a size, it is once, few, many or the class of an expanded clone; other rows omit it.

D gene: TRBD2
clone size: -
J gene: TRBJ2-1
V gene: TRBV4-2
CDR3 length: 17
CDR3 DNA: TGTGCCAGCAGCCAAGAGAGAGGCGGGGGGGCCTGGAATGAGCAGTTCTTC
CDR3 protein: CASSQERGGGAWNEQFF

D gene: -
clone size: -
J gene: TRBJ2-7
V gene: TRBV27
CDR3 length: 14
CDR3 DNA: TGTGCCAGCAGTTTATCGAGTATCGCCTACGAGCAGTACTTC
CDR3 protein: CASSLSSIAYEQYF

D gene: -
clone size: -
J gene: TRBJ2-7
V gene: TRBV6-2/TRBV6-3
CDR3 length: 12
CDR3 DNA: TGTGCCAGCAAACAGGGGAGGTACGAGCAGTACTTC
CDR3 protein: CASKQGRYEQYF

D gene: -
clone size: -
J gene: TRBJ2-7
V gene: TRBV3-1
CDR3 length: 13
CDR3 DNA: TGTGCCAGCAGCCAAGATGGGGGCGGGGAGCAGTACTTC
CDR3 protein: CASSQDGGGEQYF

D gene: -
clone size: -
J gene: TRBJ1-3
V gene: TRBV25-1
CDR3 length: 17
CDR3 DNA: TGTGCCAGCAGTACCGACCTCCGGGTTACCTCTGGAAACACCATATATTTT
CDR3 protein: CASSTDLRVTSGNTIYF

D gene: -
clone size: -
J gene: TRBJ2-7
V gene: TRBV7-9
CDR3 length: 16
CDR3 DNA: TGTGCCAGCAGCTTAGCGCTAGGGAAATTAGATAACGAGCAGTACTTC
CDR3 protein: CASSLALGKLDNEQYF

D gene: -
clone size: -
J gene: TRBJ2-4
V gene: TRBV3-1
CDR3 length: 13
CDR3 DNA: TGTGCCAGCAGCCAAGACCGGGAATCCATTCAGTACTTC
CDR3 protein: CASSQDRESIQYF

D gene: TRBD1
clone size: -
J gene: TRBJ1-2
V gene: TRBV19
CDR3 length: 12
CDR3 DNA: TGTGCCAGTACCCGGGACAGCTATGGCTACACCTTC
CDR3 protein: CASTRDSYGYTF

D gene: -
clone size: -
J gene: TRBJ1-5
V gene: TRBV7-9
CDR3 length: 12
CDR3 DNA: TGTGCCAGCAGCCCCTCGGGGCAGCCCCAGCATTTT
CDR3 protein: CASSPSGQPQHF

D gene: -
clone size: -
J gene: TRBJ2-5
V gene: TRBV20-1
CDR3 length: 13
CDR3 DNA: TGCAGTGCCAGGGACTTGATCCAAGAGACCCAGTACTTC
CDR3 protein: CSARDLIQETQYF

D gene: TRBD1
clone size: once
J gene: TRBJ2-7
V gene: TRBV25-1
CDR3 length: 18
CDR3 DNA: TGTGCCAGCAGTGAATCTCGATCGACAGGGAAGGGATCCTACGAGCAGTACTTC
CDR3 protein: CASSESRSTGKGSYEQYF

D gene: -
clone size: -
J gene: TRBJ2-1
V gene: TRBV11-3
CDR3 length: 16
CDR3 DNA: TGTGCCAGCAGCCCAAAGGAGGGGGACAAACTCTCTGAGCAGTTCTTC
CDR3 protein: CASSPKEGDKLSEQFF

D gene: -
clone size: -
J gene: TRBJ2-1
V gene: TRBV20-1
CDR3 length: 13
CDR3 DNA: TGCAGTGCTAGGAGGAGCGGGTACAATGAGCAGTTCTTC
CDR3 protein: CSARRSGYNEQFF

D gene: TRBD1
clone size: -
J gene: TRBJ2-7
V gene: TRBV18
CDR3 length: 15
CDR3 DNA: TGTGCCAGCTCACCACCACAGGGGAGTCCGTACGAGCAGTACTTC
CDR3 protein: CASSPPQGSPYEQYF

D gene: -
clone size: -
J gene: TRBJ2-2
V gene: TRBV3-1
CDR3 length: 15
CDR3 DNA: TGTGCCAGCAGAGGGGGGACAACGAACACCGGGGAGCTGTTTTTT
CDR3 protein: CASRGGTTNTGELFF

D gene: -
clone size: -
J gene: TRBJ2-1
V gene: TRBV7-9
CDR3 length: 15
CDR3 DNA: TGTGCCAGCAGCCAGACGGGGGCGAGACTCAATGAGCAGTTCTTC
CDR3 protein: CASSQTGARLNEQFF

D gene: -
clone size: -
J gene: TRBJ1-6
V gene: TRBV25-1
CDR3 length: 13
CDR3 DNA: TGTGCCAGCAGTGAGACAGGATCTTCACCCCTCCACTTT
CDR3 protein: CASSETGSSPLHF

D gene: TRBD2
clone size: -
J gene: TRBJ2-3
V gene: TRBV7-2
CDR3 length: 16
CDR3 DNA: TGTGCCAGCAGCTTCGAAGCGGGGGGAATTCAAAATACGCAGTATTTT
CDR3 protein: CASSFEAGGIQNTQYF

D gene: -
clone size: -
J gene: TRBJ2-1
V gene: TRBV7-9
CDR3 length: 14
CDR3 DNA: TGTGCCAGCAGCTCTCCCCGCGGAGGCCATGAGCAGTTCTTC
CDR3 protein: CASSSPRGGHEQFF

D gene: -
clone size: -
J gene: TRBJ2-1
V gene: TRBV11-2
CDR3 length: 13
CDR3 DNA: TGTGCCAGCAGCGGGCAGGGAAACTTAACGCCGTTCTTC
CDR3 protein: CASSGQGNLTPFF

D gene: -
clone size: -
J gene: TRBJ1-2
V gene: TRBV12-3/TRBV12-4
CDR3 length: 12
CDR3 DNA: TGTGCCAGCGGCGGACAAATCTATGGCTACACCTTC
CDR3 protein: CASGGQIYGYTF

D gene: TRBD1
clone size: once
J gene: TRBJ2-7
V gene: TRBV12-3/TRBV12-4
CDR3 length: 14
CDR3 DNA: TGTGCCAGCAACCCCAGGGGGAGCTCCTACGAGCAGTACTTC
CDR3 protein: CASNPRGSSYEQYF

D gene: -
clone size: -
J gene: TRBJ1-2
V gene: TRBV5-4
CDR3 length: 10
CDR3 DNA: TGTGCCCGGATACACTATGGCTACACCTTC
CDR3 protein: CARIHYGYTF

D gene: -
clone size: -
J gene: TRBJ1-4
V gene: TRBV19
CDR3 length: 13
CDR3 DNA: TGTGCCAGCAGACAGAAACTTAATGAAAAACTGTTTTTT
CDR3 protein: CASRQKLNEKLFF

D gene: TRBD1
clone size: -
J gene: TRBJ1-2
V gene: TRBV23-1
CDR3 length: 15
CDR3 DNA: TGCGCCAGCAGTCAAGCCCCCGACAGGGACTATGGCTACACCTTC
CDR3 protein: CASSQAPDRDYGYTF

D gene: TRBD1
clone size: -
J gene: TRBJ2-1
V gene: TRBV12-3/TRBV12-4
CDR3 length: 12
CDR3 DNA: TGTGCCAGCAGTTTAGGCGGGACAGGGCAGTTCTTC
CDR3 protein: CASSLGGTGQFF

D gene: -
clone size: -
J gene: TRBJ1-1
V gene: TRBV4-1
CDR3 length: 12
CDR3 DNA: TGCGCCAGCAGCCAAGTTGCCACTGAAGCTTTCTTT
CDR3 protein: CASSQVATEAFF

D gene: -
clone size: -
J gene: TRBJ2-7
V gene: TRBV9
CDR3 length: 12
CDR3 DNA: TGTGCCAGCAGCGCCCACGACGACGAGCAGTACTTC
CDR3 protein: CASSAHDDEQYF

D gene: TRBD2
clone size: -
J gene: TRBJ2-1
V gene: TRBV29-1
CDR3 length: 12
CDR3 DNA: TGCAGCGGGCACGGGACTAGCATGTCCCAGTTCTTC
CDR3 protein: CSGHGTSMSQFF

D gene: -
clone size: -
J gene: TRBJ2-2
V gene: TRBV7-9
CDR3 length: 12
CDR3 DNA: TGTGCCAGCAGCCCCAATGGCGGGGAGCTGTTTTTT
CDR3 protein: CASSPNGGELFF

D gene: TRBD2
clone size: -
J gene: TRBJ2-5
V gene: TRBV27
CDR3 length: 13
CDR3 DNA: TGTGCCAGCAGTCCCGGGAGCGGGGGGACCCAGTACTTC
CDR3 protein: CASSPGSGGTQYF

D gene: -
clone size: -
J gene: TRBJ1-1
V gene: TRBV29-1
CDR3 length: 11
CDR3 DNA: TGCAGCGTTTGGGGCTTGGATGAAGCTTTCTTT
CDR3 protein: CSVWGLDEAFF

D gene: TRBD2
clone size: -
J gene: TRBJ2-7
V gene: TRBV12-3/TRBV12-4
CDR3 length: 12
CDR3 DNA: TGTGCCACCTCTCGGGGGGACTACGAGCAGTACTTC
CDR3 protein: CATSRGDYEQYF

D gene: -
clone size: -
J gene: TRBJ2-1
V gene: TRBV5-6
CDR3 length: 15
CDR3 DNA: TGTGCCAGCAGCTTTGGGGACAATTCCTACAATGAGCAGTTCTTC
CDR3 protein: CASSFGDNSYNEQFF

D gene: -
clone size: -
J gene: TRBJ2-7
V gene: TRBV2
CDR3 length: 12
CDR3 DNA: TGTGCCAGCAGTGAAATGGCCCCCGAGCAGTACTTC
CDR3 protein: CASSEMAPEQYF

D gene: -
clone size: -
J gene: TRBJ1-6
V gene: TRBV20-1
CDR3 length: 15
CDR3 DNA: TGCAGTGCTAGAGATGGGCAGGCGATTAATTCACCCCTCCACTTT
CDR3 protein: CSARDGQAINSPLHF

D gene: TRBD2
clone size: -
J gene: TRBJ2-1
V gene: TRBV7-3
CDR3 length: 15
CDR3 DNA: TGTGCCAGCAGCTTAGCCCTAGCGGGGGTCAATGAGCAGTTCTTC
CDR3 protein: CASSLALAGVNEQFF

D gene: -
clone size: -
J gene: TRBJ1-5
V gene: TRBV7-9
CDR3 length: 13
CDR3 DNA: TGTGCCAGCAGCTTAGAGGGGAGGCAGCCCCAGCATTTT
CDR3 protein: CASSLEGRQPQHF

D gene: -
clone size: -
J gene: TRBJ1-5
V gene: TRBV6-5
CDR3 length: 13
CDR3 DNA: TGTGCCAGCAGTTACTCTAGCAATCAGCCCCAGCATTTT
CDR3 protein: CASSYSSNQPQHF

D gene: -
clone size: -
J gene: TRBJ1-1
V gene: TRBV4-2
CDR3 length: 13
CDR3 DNA: TGTGCCAGCAGCCAAAACGCGGTAACTGAAGCTTTCTTT
CDR3 protein: CASSQNAVTEAFF

D gene: -
clone size: -
J gene: TRBJ1-5
V gene: TRBV21-1
CDR3 length: 15
CDR3 DNA: TGTGCCAGCAGCGTTTCGGACAGCCAAAATCAGCCCCAGCATTTT
CDR3 protein: CASSVSDSQNQPQHF

D gene: -
clone size: -
J gene: TRBJ2-3
V gene: TRBV29-1
CDR3 length: 14
CDR3 DNA: TGCAGCGTTGGAGCTACAGGTAGCACAGATACGCAGTATTTT
CDR3 protein: CSVGATGSTDTQYF

D gene: -
clone size: -
J gene: TRBJ2-7
V gene: TRBV5-6
CDR3 length: 13
CDR3 DNA: TGTGCCAGCACCGGCAGGACTTCCTACGAGCAGTACTTC
CDR3 protein: CASTGRTSYEQYF

D gene: -
clone size: -
J gene: TRBJ2-2
V gene: TRBV4-1
CDR3 length: 13
CDR3 DNA: TGCGCCAGCAGCCAAGACACCCCTGGGGAGCTGTTTTTT
CDR3 protein: CASSQDTPGELFF

D gene: -
clone size: once
J gene: TRBJ2-5
V gene: TRBV5-1
CDR3 length: 16
CDR3 DNA: TGCGCCAGCAGCCTTCGACAGAACCAGTACCAAGAGACCCAGTACTTC
CDR3 protein: CASSLRQNQYQETQYF

D gene: -
clone size: -
J gene: TRBJ1-1
V gene: TRBV11-2
CDR3 length: 14
CDR3 DNA: TGTGCCAGCAGCTTTCCGACAGGAAACACTGAAGCTTTCTTT
CDR3 protein: CASSFPTGNTEAFF

D gene: TRBD1
clone size: few
J gene: TRBJ2-7
V gene: TRBV13
CDR3 length: 14
CDR3 DNA: TGTGCCAGCAGCCCTCCGGGACAGCTCTACGAGCAGTACTTC
CDR3 protein: CASSPPGQLYEQYF

D gene: -
clone size: -
J gene: TRBJ1-5
V gene: TRBV24-1
CDR3 length: 14
CDR3 DNA: TGTGCCACCAGTGATGCGGACATTAATCAGCCCCAGCATTTT
CDR3 protein: CATSDADINQPQHF

D gene: -
clone size: -
J gene: TRBJ2-2
V gene: TRBV13
CDR3 length: 15
CDR3 DNA: TGTGCCATCCACTTCCCGACAGCAAACACCGGGGAGCTGTTTTTT
CDR3 protein: CAIHFPTANTGELFF

D gene: TRBD1
clone size: -
J gene: TRBJ1-6
V gene: TRBV7-8
CDR3 length: 15
CDR3 DNA: TGTGCCAGCAGGCTTATACAGGGGCATAATTCACCCCTCCACTTT
CDR3 protein: CASRLIQGHNSPLHF